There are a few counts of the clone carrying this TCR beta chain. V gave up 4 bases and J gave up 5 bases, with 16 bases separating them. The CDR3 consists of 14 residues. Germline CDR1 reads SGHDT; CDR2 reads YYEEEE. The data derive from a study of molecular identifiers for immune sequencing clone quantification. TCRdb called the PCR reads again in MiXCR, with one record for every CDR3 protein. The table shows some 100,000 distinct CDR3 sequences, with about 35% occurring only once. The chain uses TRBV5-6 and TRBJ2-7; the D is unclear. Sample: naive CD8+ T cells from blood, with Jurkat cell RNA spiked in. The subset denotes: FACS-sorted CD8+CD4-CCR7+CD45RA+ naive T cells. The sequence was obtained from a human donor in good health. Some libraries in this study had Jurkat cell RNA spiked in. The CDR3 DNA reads TGTGCCAGCAGCCCGGGTGCACAGCCCCACGAGCAGTACTTC. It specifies CASSPGAQPHEQYF.